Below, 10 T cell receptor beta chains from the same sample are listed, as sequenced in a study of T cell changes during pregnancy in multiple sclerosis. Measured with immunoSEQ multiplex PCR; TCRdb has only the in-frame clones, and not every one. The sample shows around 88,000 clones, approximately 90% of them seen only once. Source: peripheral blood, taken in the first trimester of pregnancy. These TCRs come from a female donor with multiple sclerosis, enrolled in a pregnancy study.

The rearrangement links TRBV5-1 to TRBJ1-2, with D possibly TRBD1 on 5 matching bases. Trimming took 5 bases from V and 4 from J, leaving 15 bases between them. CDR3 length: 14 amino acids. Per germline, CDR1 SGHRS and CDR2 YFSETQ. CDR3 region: CASRGGNRSYGYTF. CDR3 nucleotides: TGCGCCAGCAGGGGCGGAAACAGGTCCTATGGCTACACCTTC. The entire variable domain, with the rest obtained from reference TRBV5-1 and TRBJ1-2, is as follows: KAGVTQTPRYLIKTRGQQVTLSCSPISGHRSVSWYQQTPGQGLQFLFEYFSETQRNKGNFPGRFSGRQFSNSRSEMNVSTLELGDSALYLCASRGGNRSYGYTFGSGTRLTVV.

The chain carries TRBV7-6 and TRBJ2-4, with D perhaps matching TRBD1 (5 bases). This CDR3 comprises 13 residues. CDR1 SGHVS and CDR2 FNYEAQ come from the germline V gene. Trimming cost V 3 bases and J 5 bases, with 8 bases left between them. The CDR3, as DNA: TGTGCCAGCAGCTTGGGGCCCCAAAACATTCAGTACTTC. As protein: CASSLGPQNIQYF.

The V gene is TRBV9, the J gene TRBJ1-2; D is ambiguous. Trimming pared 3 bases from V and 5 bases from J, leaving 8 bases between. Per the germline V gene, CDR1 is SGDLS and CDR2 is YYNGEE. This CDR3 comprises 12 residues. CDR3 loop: CASSGGGYGYTF. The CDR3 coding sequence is TGTGCCAGCAGCGGAGGAGGGTATGGCTACACCTTC.

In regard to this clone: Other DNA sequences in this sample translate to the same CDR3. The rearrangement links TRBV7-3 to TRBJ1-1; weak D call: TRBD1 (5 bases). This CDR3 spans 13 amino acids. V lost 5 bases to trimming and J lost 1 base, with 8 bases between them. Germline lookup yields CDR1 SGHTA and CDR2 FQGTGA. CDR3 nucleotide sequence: TGTGCCAGCAGCCGCGACAGGAACACTGAAGCTTTCTTT. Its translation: CASSRDRNTEAFF.

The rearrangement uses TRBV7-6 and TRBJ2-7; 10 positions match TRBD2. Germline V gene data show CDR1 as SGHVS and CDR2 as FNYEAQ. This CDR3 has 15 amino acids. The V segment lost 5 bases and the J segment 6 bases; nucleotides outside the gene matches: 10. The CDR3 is CASSPAASGGGEQYF. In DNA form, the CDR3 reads TGTGCCAGCAGCCCTGCTGCTAGCGGGGGAGGCGAGCAGTACTTC.

The CDR3 nucleotides read TGTGCCAGCAGAAAGGCGGGCTCTGGAAACACCATATATTTT. Translating gives CASRKAGSGNTIYF. V and J are TRBV28 and TRBJ1-3, with D unclear. The CDR3 totals 14 residues. CDR1 is MDHEN, CDR2 SYDVKM, per germline. Deletions cut 6 bases from V and 0 bases from J, with 9 bases between.

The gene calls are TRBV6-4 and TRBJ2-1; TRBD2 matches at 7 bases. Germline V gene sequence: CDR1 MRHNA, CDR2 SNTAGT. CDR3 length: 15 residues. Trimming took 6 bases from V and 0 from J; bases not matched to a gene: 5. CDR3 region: CASSELAASYNEQFF. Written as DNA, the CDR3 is TGTGCCAGCAGCGAGCTAGCGGCCTCCTACAATGAGCAGTTCTTC.

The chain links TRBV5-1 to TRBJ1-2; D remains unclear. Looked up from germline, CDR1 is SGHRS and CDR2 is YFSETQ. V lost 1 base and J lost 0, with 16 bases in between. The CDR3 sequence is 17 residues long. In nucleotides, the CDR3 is TGCGCCAGCAGCTTGTCCCCCTCCGTGTCAGCTAACTATGGCTACACCTTC. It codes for CASSLSPSVSANYGYTF.

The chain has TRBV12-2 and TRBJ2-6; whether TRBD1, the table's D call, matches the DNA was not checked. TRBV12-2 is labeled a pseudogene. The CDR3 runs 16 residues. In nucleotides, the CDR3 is TGTGCAAGTCGCTTAGGGGGCCACTCTGGGGCCAACGTCCTGACTTTC. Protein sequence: CASRLGGHSGANVLTF.

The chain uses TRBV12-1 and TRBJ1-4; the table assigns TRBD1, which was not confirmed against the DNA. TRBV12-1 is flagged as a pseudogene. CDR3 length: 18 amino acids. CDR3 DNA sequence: TGTGCCAGCACGGTACAGGGGGCGTACCTAGGTGCTAATGAAAAACTGTTTTTT. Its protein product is CASTVQGAYLGANEKLFF.